This record looks at one T cell receptor beta chain sequence and its context. Its antigen is unidentified. The entry originates in a study of T-cell reconstitution after alpha-beta-depleted transplantation in children. The TCRbeta library incorporated unique molecular identifiers. TCRdb reprocessed the PCR reads with MiXCR, giving one entry per CDR3 protein. This table holds hundreds of thousands of distinct CDR3 sequences, roughly 23% found once. Study-level findings and limits: The study reportedly traced alpha-beta T cells about two months after transplant to several hundred expanded graft clones.

The CDR3 is made up of 13 amino acids. CDR1 is MNHEY, CDR2 SVGEGT, per germline. With V trimmed by 5 bases and J by 0 bases, 1 base remained unmatched. The rearrangement links TRBV6-2 or TRBV6-3 to TRBJ2-7, with 7 bases identical to TRBD1. The sequencing here drew on PBMCs, mostly from graft donor cells, taken 360 days after TCRalphabeta/CD19-depleted stem cell transplant. The sequence derives from a boy in the first two years of life who had a stem cell transplant for acute myeloid leukemia, so the T cells may come from the graft donor. In nucleotides, the CDR3 is TGTGCCAGCAGTCAGGGGGACTCCTACGAGCAGTACTTC. Encoded protein: CASSQGDSYEQYF.